This T cell receptor (beta chain) was profiled in a study of tumor-infiltrating lymphocytes in localized non-small cell lung cancer. General study points: Only some patients had TCR sequencing, depending on available tissue.

As concerns this clone: The antigen remains unidentified.

Libraries were prepared by immunoSEQ multiplex PCR; TCRdb keeps only in-frame clonotypes and omits some of them. The sample records some 16,000 clones, 40% to 45% being singletons. Germline V CDR1 and CDR2: SGDLS, YYNGEE. V trimming: 0 bases; J trimming: 6 bases; junction bases outside the gene matches: 6. This CDR3 has 15 residues. V usage is TRBV9 and J usage is TRBJ1-1, with 9 bases matching TRBD1. The specimen was lung tumor tissue. This sequence was found in a human donor with non-small cell lung cancer. CDR3 DNA sequence: TGTGCCAGCAGCGTAGGTACGACAGGGGGTTCTGAAGCTTTCTTT. Translation gives CASSVGTTGGSEAFF.